This is a list of T cell receptor beta chains from one sample in a study of shared clonotypes between healthy human individuals. Produced via immunoSEQ multiplex PCR; TCRdb's table is partial and in-frame only. The repertoire holds some 2 million clones, with 85% to 95% as singletons. Sequenced: naive CD4+ T cells sorted from blood. All receptors come from a man between 18 and 29 years old in good health. CDR3s include the opening cysteine and the closing phenylalanine or tryptophan. A D gene is named only where the DNA matches it firmly. Clone size, where shown, is once, few, many, or a class for clones that have expanded.

clone_size | j_call | v_call | d_call | cdr3_aa | cdr3_nt
- | TRBJ1-2 | TRBV30 | - | CAWSPLRGYGYTF | TGTGCCTGGAGTCCCCTGAGGGGGTATGGCTACACCTTC
- | TRBJ2-3 | TRBV19 | - | CASSGYTDTQYF | TGTGCCAGTTCTGGGTACACAGATACGCAGTATTTT
- | TRBJ2-7 | TRBV7-9 | TRBD2 | CASSSNPGLARYEQYF | TGTGCCAGCAGCTCCAACCCGGGACTAGCGAGGTACGAGCAGTACTTC
few | TRBJ2-3 | TRBV2 | TRBD2 | CASSQAGTSGALDTQYF | TGTGCCAGCAGTCAGGCCGGGACTAGCGGTGCTTTAGATACGCAGTATTTT
- | TRBJ1-2 | TRBV7-8 | TRBD1 | CASSPAGTGAPNYGYTF | TGTGCCAGCAGCCCGGCCGGGACAGGGGCTCCTAACTATGGCTACACCTTC
once | TRBJ1-2 | TRBV6-5 | TRBD1 | CASSYSRDSYGYTF | TGTGCCAGCAGTTACTCCCGGGACAGCTATGGCTACACCTTC
- | TRBJ2-5 | TRBV5-4 | TRBD2 | CASSSGLAGAETQYF | TGTGCCAGCAGCTCGGGACTAGCGGGAGCAGAGACCCAGTACTTC
- | TRBJ2-2 | TRBV27 | - | CATSVGSGTGELFF | TGTGCCACCTCCGTAGGATCGGGCACCGGGGAGCTGTTTTTT
- | TRBJ2-1 | TRBV6-5 | TRBD2 | CASSYSGGTSYNEQFF | TGTGCCAGCAGTTACTCGGGGGGGACCTCCTACAATGAGCAGTTCTTC
- | TRBJ1-2 | TRBV6-5 | TRBD1 | CASRETGGKDYGYTF | TGTGCCAGCAGGGAGACAGGGGGCAAAGACTATGGCTACACCTTC
- | TRBJ1-4 | TRBV10-3 | TRBD1 | CAISPKGTGGEKLFF | TGTGCCATCAGCCCCAAAGGAACAGGGGGTGAAAAACTGTTTTTT
- | TRBJ2-7 | TRBV7-2 | TRBD2 | CASSPSGGPYEQYF | TGTGCCAGCAGCCCCAGCGGGGGGCCCTACGAGCAGTACTTC
once | TRBJ2-7 | TRBV18 | - | CASSPQGSSYEQYF | TGTGCCAGCTCACCACAGGGTAGCTCCTACGAGCAGTACTTC
- | TRBJ2-5 | TRBV25-1 | - | CASSESRNTETQYF | TGTGCCAGCAGTGAATCCAGAAACACAGAGACCCAGTACTTC
- | TRBJ1-4 | TRBV11-2 | - | CASSPARGEKLFF | TGTGCCAGCAGCCCAGCGCGGGGTGAAAAACTGTTTTTT
once | TRBJ2-3 | TRBV7-2 | TRBD2 | CASSRGSGRVDTQYF | TGTGCCAGCAGCCGGGGTAGCGGGAGGGTAGATACGCAGTATTTT
- | TRBJ2-1 | TRBV7-9 | TRBD1 | CASSLGQGARNEQFF | TGTGCCAGCAGCCTGGGACAGGGGGCAAGGAATGAGCAGTTCTTC
- | TRBJ2-2 | TRBV5-1 | - | CASTAGYSREERELFF | TGCGCCAGCACCGCAGGATACTCCCGGGAAGAAAGGGAGCTGTTTTTT
- | TRBJ1-1 | TRBV4-1 | - | CASSQVGKGLNTEAFF | TGCGCCAGCAGCCAAGTAGGTAAGGGGCTGAACACTGAAGCTTTCTTT
once | TRBJ2-7 | TRBV19 | TRBD1 | CASSPGTGLYEQYF | TGTGCCAGTAGCCCCGGGACAGGCCTCTACGAGCAGTACTTC
- | TRBJ2-2 | TRBV5-1 | TRBD2 | CASNDPLGTSGSWNTGELFF | TGCGCCAGCAACGACCCCCTGGGGACTAGCGGGAGTTGGAACACCGGGGAGCTGTTTTTT
- | TRBJ2-7 | TRBV10-2 | TRBD1 | CASTDRVPYEQYF | TGCGCCAGCACCGACAGGGTTCCCTACGAGCAGTACTTC
- | TRBJ1-1 | TRBV5-1 | TRBD1 | CASSLQGQNTEAFF | TGCGCCAGCAGCTTACAGGGGCAGAACACTGAAGCTTTCTTT
- | TRBJ1-1 | TRBV27 | - | CASSPGWPNTEAFF | TGTGCCAGCAGTCCTGGGTGGCCTAACACTGAAGCTTTCTTT
- | TRBJ2-5 | TRBV7-3 | TRBD1 | CASSWGTGEGETQYF | TGTGCCAGCAGCTGGGGGACAGGGGAAGGAGAGACCCAGTACTTC
- | TRBJ2-7 | TRBV7-2 | - | CASRKGTEPYEQYF | TGTGCCAGCAGGAAGGGGACTGAACCCTACGAGCAGTACTTC
- | TRBJ1-1 | TRBV18 | - | CASSPEARNTEAFF | TGTGCCAGCTCACCAGAGGCGAGGAACACTGAAGCTTTCTTT
- | TRBJ1-4 | TRBV5-1 | - | CASSLVGGEKLFF | TGCGCCAGCAGCTTGGTCGGGGGTGAAAAACTGTTTTTT
once | TRBJ2-7 | TRBV10-3 | TRBD2 | CAIRVAGNSYEQYF | TGTGCCATCAGAGTAGCGGGAAACTCCTACGAGCAGTACTTC
- | TRBJ2-1 | TRBV2 | TRBD2 | CASRDGTSGGLQFF | TGTGCCAGCAGGGATGGGACTAGCGGGGGGTTGCAGTTCTTC
once | TRBJ1-3 | TRBV5-1 | - | CASSLGSAGTVNSGNTIYF | TGCGCCAGCAGCTTGGGATCGGCCGGGACTGTGAATTCTGGAAACACCATATATTTT
- | TRBJ2-1 | TRBV7-6 | TRBD1 | CASSLFLGETGKYNEQFF | TGTGCCAGCAGCTTATTCTTAGGGGAGACAGGGAAGTACAATGAGCAGTTCTTC
- | TRBJ1-5 | TRBV18 | - | CASSVTPSFNQPQHF | TGTGCCAGCTCAGTCACACCGTCATTCAATCAGCCCCAGCATTTT
- | TRBJ2-5 | TRBV30 | - | CAWNGLAETQYF | TGTGCCTGGAACGGGTTGGCGGAGACCCAGTACTTC
- | TRBJ2-7 | TRBV7-9 | - | CASSPGGGIGREQYF | TGTGCCAGCAGCCCCGGAGGGGGGATCGGGCGCGAGCAGTACTTC
- | TRBJ2-5 | TRBV30 | TRBD2 | CAWGLAGPKTQYF | TGTGCCTGGGGGCTAGCGGGACCGAAGACCCAGTACTTC
- | TRBJ2-3 | TRBV19 | - | CASRRGSGTDTQYF | TGTGCCAGTAGGAGAGGGTCGGGCACAGATACGCAGTATTTT
- | TRBJ1-3 | TRBV30 | - | CAVSARVGNTIYF | TGTGCCGTCAGTGCCAGGGTTGGAAACACCATATATTTT
- | TRBJ2-7 | TRBV19 | TRBD1 | CASRSGQGRTDEQYF | TGTGCCAGTCGTTCCGGACAGGGGCGAACGGATGAGCAGTACTTC
- | TRBJ2-4 | TRBV5-1 | - | CASSSDSKNIQYF | TGCGCCAGCAGCTCCGACAGCAAAAACATTCAGTACTTC
- | TRBJ2-7 | TRBV9 | - | CASSVEGTDYEQYF | TGTGCCAGCAGCGTAGAGGGCACAGATTACGAGCAGTACTTC
- | TRBJ1-2 | TRBV7-2 | - | CASSPPDIIRFGYTF | TGTGCCAGCAGCCCGCCGGACATCATCCGGTTTGGCTACACCTTC
- | TRBJ1-1 | TRBV7-9 | - | CASSLRLGGNTEAFF | TGTGCCAGCAGCTTAAGGCTAGGGGGGAACACTGAAGCTTTCTTT
- | TRBJ2-3 | TRBV2 | - | CASSEAFGREKADTQYF | TGTGCCAGCAGTGAAGCGTTTGGCAGGGAAAAGGCAGATACGCAGTATTTT
- | TRBJ2-5 | TRBV5-1 | - | CASSSLTGTPQETQYF | TGCGCCAGCAGCTCTTTAACCGGGACGCCACAAGAGACCCAGTACTTC
- | TRBJ2-7 | TRBV2 | - | CASNGGSKGEQYF | TGTGCCAGCAATGGGGGGTCGAAGGGCGAGCAGTACTTC
once | TRBJ2-3 | TRBV2 | TRBD1 | CASLKDRAGTDTQYF | TGTGCCAGCTTGAAAGACAGGGCGGGCACAGATACGCAGTATTTT
- | TRBJ2-7 | TRBV10-3 | TRBD1 | CAIRRGQVEVYEQYF | TGTGCCATCAGGAGGGGACAGGTCGAGGTCTACGAGCAGTACTTC
- | TRBJ2-5 | TRBV10-3 | - | CAISLGFQETQYF | TGTGCCATCAGTCTGGGATTCCAAGAGACCCAGTACTTC
- | TRBJ2-7 | TRBV6-1 | - | CASNGAALYEQYF | TGTGCCAGCAATGGGGCAGCCCTCTACGAGCAGTACTTC